Below, 5 T cell receptor beta chains from the same sample are listed, as sequenced in a study of blood T cell repertoires in COVID-19. Clones were read by immunoSEQ multiplex PCR, and TCRdb kept only the in-frame ones, dropping some. The sample consists of 250,000 or so clones, approximately 85% of them appearing once. Material for sequencing was peripheral blood. These receptors were taken from an elderly man with acute or convalescent COVID-19.

The chain has TRBV27 and TRBJ1-2; tentatively, D is TRBD1 (6 bases). V gave up 2 bases and J gave up 5 bases, with 15 bases separating them. The germline V gene encodes CDR1 MNHEY and CDR2 SMNVEV (reference sequence). The CDR3 runs to 15 residues. The CDR3 bases are TGTGCCAGCAGTTTAGTCGGTCGAGGGGGATATGGCTACACCTTC. This translates into CASSLVGRGGYGYTF.

The gene calls are TRBV27 and TRBJ1-6; perhaps TRBD1 as D (6 bases). Germline CDR1 MNHEY, CDR2 SMNVEV (reference sequence). This CDR3 comprises 16 residues. V lost 8 bases and J 7 bases, leaving 21 bases between the germline ends. DNA for the CDR3: TGTGCCAGCGGCCGGACAGCCCGGCCGGGGAATTCACCCCTCCACTTT. This gives the protein CASGRTARPGNSPLHF.

J is TRBJ2-5 and V is TRBV5-5, with TRBD1 as a possible D gene (5 bases). CDR1 and CDR2 from the germline V gene are SGHKS and YYEKEE (reference sequence). This CDR3 spans 14 amino acids. The V gene lost 0 bases and the J gene lost 1 base, with 7 bases spanning the gap. In nucleotides, the CDR3 is TGTGCCAGCAGCTTGGGCGACAGCCAAGAGACCCAGTACTTC. It is translated as CASSLGDSQETQYF.

The J gene is TRBJ1-6, the V gene TRBV28; TRBD1 matches at 10 bases. Trimming at V came to 8 bases and at J to 10 bases, leaving 2 bases not matched to a gene. Germline-derived CDR1 and CDR2 are MDHEN and SYDVKM. The CDR3 consists of 12 residues. CDR3: CASDRGLSPLHF. CDR3 sequence (DNA): TGTGCCAGCGACAGGGGGCTATCACCCCTCCACTTT.

The rearrangement links TRBV3-1 (or the pseudogene TRBV3-2) to TRBJ2-1; TRBD2 agrees at 9 bases. The germline V gene encodes CDR1 LGHDT and CDR2 YNNKEL (reference sequence). The CDR3 loop spans 14 amino acids. V dropped 8 bases and J dropped 3; count of bases not matched to a gene: 5. Written as DNA, the CDR3 is TGTGCCAGCCGAGCGGGGGGTTTCTACAATGAGCAGTTCTTC. Translating it yields CASRAGGFYNEQFF.